A single sample gave rise to the 16 T cell receptor beta chains below, sequenced in a study of T cells in localized non-small cell lung cancer. Using immunoSEQ multiplex PCR, the repertoire was profiled, and TCRdb retains in-frame clones only, with some absent. The sample lists around 92,000 clones, around 90% occurring once. The input for sequencing was PBMCs, taken before any cancer treatment. Receptors originate from a woman between 35 and 75 years old with stage II squamous cell lung carcinoma.

The chain recombines TRBV11-2 with TRBJ2-2; D not certain. The CDR3 sequence is 14 residues long. Germline values: CDR1 SGHAT, CDR2 FQNNGV. V was cut by 5 bases and J by 6 bases, with 13 bases left in between. The CDR3 spells CASSPTYLSGELFF. In DNA form, the CDR3 reads TGTGCCAGCAGCCCAACTTACCTTTCCGGGGAGCTGTTTTTT.

The rearrangement joins TRBV7-2 to TRBJ2-1, with D possibly being TRBD2 (6 bases). V lost 3 bases and J lost 10, with 10 bases in between. Germline loops: CDR1 SGHTA, CDR2 FQGNSA. The CDR3 consists of 12 residues. The CDR3 sequence: CASSFRGGEQFF. The CDR3 coding sequence is TGTGCCAGCAGCTTTAGGGGAGGCGAGCAGTTCTTC.

This chain uses TRBV27 with TRBJ1-1; 8 bases fit TRBD1. This CDR3 comprises 14 residues. Germline V gene data show CDR1 as MNHEY and CDR2 as SMNVEV (reference sequence). V trimming: 6 bases; J trimming: 0 bases; junction bases outside the gene matches: 3. The CDR3 sequence is CASRMDRVNTEAFF. CDR3 in DNA: TGTGCCAGCAGAATGGACAGGGTGAACACTGAAGCTTTCTTT.

This sequence joins TRBV29-1 and TRBJ1-2, with no clear D. Germline CDR1 is SQVTM and CDR2 is ANQGSEA. The CDR3 is 11 residues long. V lost 2 bases to trimming and J lost 4 bases, with 5 bases between them. The DNA of the CDR3 is TGCAGCGTTGAAATGAGCTATGGCTACACCTTC. This encodes CSVEMSYGYTF.

V is TRBV28 and J is TRBJ1-5; 8 positions agree with TRBD1. CDR1 MDHEN and CDR2 SYDVKM come from the germline V gene. The CDR3 contains 15 residues. V lost 5 bases, J lost 6 bases, and 9 bases stayed unmatched. The CDR3 DNA sequence: TGTGCCAGCAGTCAAGGGGCAGGGGGCCTTCAGCCCCAGCATTTT. It translates to CASSQGAGGLQPQHF.

The chain links TRBV9 to TRBJ1-4; D ambiguous. V was clipped by 1 base and J by 3 bases, with 10 bases between them. CDR1 is SGDLS and CDR2 is YYNGEE in the germline V gene. This CDR3 region has 15 residues. Written as DNA, the CDR3 is TGTGCCAGCAGCGTAAACCCCGGGGCTAATGAAAAACTGTTTTTT. Its protein product is CASSVNPGANEKLFF.

The chain couples TRBV10-2 to TRBJ2-3; TRBD2 aligns across 14 bases. This CDR3 region has 16 residues. The V segment lost 8 bases and the J segment 5 bases; nucleotides outside the gene matches: 9. Per germline, CDR1 WSHSY and CDR2 SAAADI. The CDR3 protein is CASGHGLAGGGDTQYF. CDR3 bases: TGCGCCAGCGGTCACGGACTAGCGGGAGGTGGAGATACGCAGTATTTT.

This clone occurred once. The gene calls are TRBV5-4 and TRBJ1-5; TRBD1 matches at 7 bases. From germline, CDR1 is SGHNT and CDR2 YYREEE (reference sequence). This CDR3 contains 14 residues. The J segment lost 2 bases and the V segment lost 4 bases, leaving 3 bases of the junction unmatched. The DNA of the CDR3 is TGTGCCAGCAGCCAAGGGGGCGGCAATCAGCCCCAGCATTTT. Translated: CASSQGGGNQPQHF.

This chain connects TRBV30 to TRBJ1-1; TRBD1 aligns across 8 bases. CDR1 is GTSNPN and CDR2 is SVGIG in the germline V gene (reference sequence). Losses at the gene ends were 2 bases for V and 6 bases for J; bases not matched to a gene: 2. The CDR3 is made up of 12 amino acids. The CDR3 DNA follows: TGTGCCTGGAGTCGACAGGGGCCTGAAGCTTTCTTT. It encodes CAWSRQGPEAFF.

This rearrangement joins TRBV15 to TRBJ1-4; D is unresolved. Germline V CDR1 and CDR2: LNHNV, YYDKDF (reference sequence). The CDR3 has 16 amino acids. Trimming stripped 1 base from V and 6 bases from J, with 15 bases between. The CDR3 DNA reads TGTGCCACCAGCAGAGCAGGTCGTATAGCGTATGAAAAACTGTTTTTT. Translated, it gives CATSRAGRIAYEKLFF. Full variable domain (outside the CDR3, taken from reference TRBV15 and TRBJ1-4): DAMVIQNPRYQVTQFGKPVTLSCSQTLNHNVMYWYQQKSSQAPKLLFHYYDKDFNNEADTPDNFQSRRPNTSFCFLDIRSPGLGDTAMYLCATSRAGRIAYEKLFFGSGTQLSVL.

The rearrangement uses TRBV19 and TRBJ1-1; TRBD1 matches at 11 bases. The CDR3 has 14 residues. Germline loops: CDR1 LNHDA, CDR2 SQIVND (reference sequence). Trimming removed 5 bases from V and 4 bases from J; junction bases left unmatched: 3. Written as DNA, the CDR3 is TGTGCCAGTAGTGCCGGGACAGGGGGCACTGAAGCTTTCTTT. It translates to CASSAGTGGTEAFF.

The sample holds a few counts of this clone. Other DNA variants within this sample encode the same CDR3. The rearrangement links TRBV29-1 to TRBJ2-1, with 7 bases lining up with TRBD2. The CDR3 extends over 14 amino acids. J lost 4 bases, V lost 4 bases, and 7 bases had no gene match. Germline CDR1 is SQVTM and CDR2 is ANQGSEA. The CDR3 DNA sequence: TGCAGCGTTGTGGGAGGGAGTTCTTACAATGAGCAGTTCTTC. Protein: CSVVGGSSYNEQFF.

The chain uses TRBV6-1 and TRBJ1-4, with TRBD1 matching 10 bases. The CDR3 runs to 15 residues. The V segment lost 8 bases and the J segment 5 bases; nucleotides outside the gene matches: 8. Germline values: CDR1 MNHNS, CDR2 SASEGT. In DNA form, the CDR3 reads TGTGCCAGCTCATCGACAGGGGGCAGGAATGAAAAACTGTTTTTT. Residues: CASSSTGGRNEKLFF.

This clone was observed once. The chain joins TRBV5-1 to TRBJ1-1; D not resolved. The V end was cut by 4 bases, the J end by 2 bases, with 9 bases between. CDR1 is SGHRS and CDR2 is YFSETQ in the germline V gene. The CDR3 has 13 amino acids. DNA of the CDR3: TGCGCCAGCAGCCCCGGGATTAACACTGAAGCTTTCTTT. This codes for CASSPGINTEAFF.

The V and J genes are TRBV28 and TRBJ1-1; D gene ambiguous. Trimming shortened V by 5 bases and J by 3 bases, and 7 bases separated the two germline ends. The CDR3 is 12 residues long. CDR1 and CDR2 (germline): MDHEN, SYDVKM. The CDR3 DNA reads TGTGCCAGCAGTGAGGAATACACTGAAGCTTTCTTT. Translated: CASSEEYTEAFF.

The chain couples TRBV7-8 to TRBJ1-6; TRBD1 agrees at 8 bases. V lost 1 base to trimming and J lost 7 bases; unmatched junction nucleotides: 9. Germline V gene lookup returns CDR1 SGHVS and CDR2 FQNEAQ. The CDR3 contains 17 residues. The CDR3 is CASSLGTTGDRNSPLHF. The CDR3 DNA follows: TGTGCCAGCAGCTTAGGAACGACAGGGGATAGGAATTCACCCCTCCACTTT.